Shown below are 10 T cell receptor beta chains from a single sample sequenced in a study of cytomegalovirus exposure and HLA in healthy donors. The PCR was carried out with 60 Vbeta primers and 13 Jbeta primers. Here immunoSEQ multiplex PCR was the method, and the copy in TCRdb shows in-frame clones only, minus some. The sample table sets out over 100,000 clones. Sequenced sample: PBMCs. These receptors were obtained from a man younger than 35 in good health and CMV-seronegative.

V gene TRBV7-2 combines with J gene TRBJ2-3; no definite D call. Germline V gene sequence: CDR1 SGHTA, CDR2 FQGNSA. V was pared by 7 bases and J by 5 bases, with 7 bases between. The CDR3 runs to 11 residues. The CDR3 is CASTSLDTQYF. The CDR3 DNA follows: TGTGCCAGCACCTCCCTAGATACGCAGTATTTT.

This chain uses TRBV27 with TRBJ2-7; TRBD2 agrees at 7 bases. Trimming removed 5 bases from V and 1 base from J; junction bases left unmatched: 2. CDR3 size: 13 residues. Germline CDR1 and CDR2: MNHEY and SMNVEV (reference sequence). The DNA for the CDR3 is TGTGCCAGCAGTCTAGCGGAGTCCTACGAGCAGTACTTC. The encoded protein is CASSLAESYEQYF.

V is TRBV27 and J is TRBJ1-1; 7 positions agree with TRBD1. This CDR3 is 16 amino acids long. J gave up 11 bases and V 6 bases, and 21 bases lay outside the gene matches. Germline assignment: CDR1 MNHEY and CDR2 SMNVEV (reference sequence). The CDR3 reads CASRRLPSTGALGAFF. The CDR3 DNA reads TGTGCCAGCAGACGGCTTCCATCCACAGGGGCCTTGGGCGCTTTCTTT.

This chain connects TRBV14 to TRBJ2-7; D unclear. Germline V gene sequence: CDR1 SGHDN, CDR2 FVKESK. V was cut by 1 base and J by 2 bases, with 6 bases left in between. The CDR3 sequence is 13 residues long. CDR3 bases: TGTGCCAGCAGCCAAGGCAACACCTACGAGCAGTACTTC. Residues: CASSQGNTYEQYF.

The CDR3 reads CASSSGLAGGTANTGELFF. CDR3 sequence (DNA): TGTGCCAGCAGCTCTGGACTAGCGGGGGGCACTGCGAACACCGGGGAGCTGTTTTTT. The chain is built from TRBV7-9 and TRBJ2-2; 14 bases map to TRBD2. V lost 4 bases to trimming and J lost 0 bases; unmatched junction nucleotides: 7. CDR3 length: 19 residues. Germline V gene sequence: CDR1 SEHNR, CDR2 FQNEAQ (reference sequence).

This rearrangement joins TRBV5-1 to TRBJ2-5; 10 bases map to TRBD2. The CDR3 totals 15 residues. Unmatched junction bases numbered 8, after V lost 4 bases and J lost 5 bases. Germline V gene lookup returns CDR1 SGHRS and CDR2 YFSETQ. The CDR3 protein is CASSKLAGEWETQYF. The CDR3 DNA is TGCGCCAGCAGCAAGCTAGCGGGAGAATGGGAGACCCAGTACTTC.

The CDR3 nucleotides are TGTGCCAGCAGATTACAGGGAAATGAGCAGTTCTTC. It yields the protein CASRLQGNEQFF. V usage is TRBV6-5 and J usage is TRBJ2-1; weak D call: TRBD1 (6 bases). Germline V gene data show CDR1 as MNHEY and CDR2 as SVGAGI. Trimming shortened V by 6 bases and J by 7 bases, and 10 bases separated the two germline ends. CDR3 length equals 12 residues.

The CDR3 region has the DNA TGTGCCAGCTCACCGTTGGGAGACACTACGGGGGAGCAGTACTTC. Amino acids: CASSPLGDTTGEQYF. The V and J genes are TRBV18 and TRBJ2-7, with a possible D match to TRBD2 (5 bases). This CDR3 comprises 15 residues. V dropped 3 bases and J dropped 7 bases, with 19 bases sitting between them. Germline V gene sequence: CDR1 KGHSH, CDR2 LQKENI. Full variable domain (outside the CDR3, taken from reference TRBV18 and TRBJ2-7): NAGVMQNPRHLVRRRGQEARLRCSPMKGHSHVYWYRQLPEEGLKFMVYLQKENIIDESGMPKERFSAEFPKEGPSILRIQQVVRGDSAAYFCASSPLGDTTGEQYFGPGTRLTVT.

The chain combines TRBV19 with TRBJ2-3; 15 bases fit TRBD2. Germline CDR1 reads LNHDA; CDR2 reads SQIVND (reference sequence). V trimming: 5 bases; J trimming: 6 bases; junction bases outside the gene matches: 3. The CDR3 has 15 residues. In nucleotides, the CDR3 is TGTGCCAGTAGTGGACTAGCGGGAGGGGGGGATACGCAGTATTTT. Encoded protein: CASSGLAGGGDTQYF. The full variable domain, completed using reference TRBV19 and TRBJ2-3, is DGGITQSPKYLFRKEGQNVTLSCEQNLNHDAMYWYRQDPGQGLRLIYYSQIVNDFQKGDIAEGYSVSREKKESFPLTVTSAQKNPTAFYLCASSGLAGGGDTQYFGPGTRLTVL.

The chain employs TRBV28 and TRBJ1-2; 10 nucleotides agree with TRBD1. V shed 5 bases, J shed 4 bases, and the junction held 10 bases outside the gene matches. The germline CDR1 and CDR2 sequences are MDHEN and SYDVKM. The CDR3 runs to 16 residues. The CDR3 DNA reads TGTGCCAGCAGTCCGGGGCGACAGGGGGCCGGCTATGGCTACACCTTC. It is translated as CASSPGRQGAGYGYTF.